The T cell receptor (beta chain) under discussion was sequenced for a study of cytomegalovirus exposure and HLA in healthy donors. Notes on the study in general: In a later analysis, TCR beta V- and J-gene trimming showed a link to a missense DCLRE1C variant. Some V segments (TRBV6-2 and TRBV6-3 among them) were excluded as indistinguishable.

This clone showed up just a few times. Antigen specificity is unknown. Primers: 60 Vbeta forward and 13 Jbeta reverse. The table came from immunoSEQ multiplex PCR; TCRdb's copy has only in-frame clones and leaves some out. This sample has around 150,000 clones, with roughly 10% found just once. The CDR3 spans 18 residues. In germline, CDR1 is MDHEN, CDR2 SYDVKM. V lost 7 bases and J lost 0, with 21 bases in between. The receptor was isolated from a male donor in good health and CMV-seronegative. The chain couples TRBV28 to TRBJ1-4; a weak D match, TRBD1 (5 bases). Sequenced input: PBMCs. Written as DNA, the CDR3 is TGTGCCAGCACCCCGGGTCGATGGGGGGTTTCAACTAATGAAAAACTGTTTTTT. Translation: CASTPGRWGVSTNEKLFF.